This T cell receptor beta chain was retrieved from a study of cytomegalovirus exposure and HLA in healthy donors. Study as a whole: A subsequent analysis stated that the approximately 110 validation repertoires were run on the same platform as the roughly 620 first-cohort repertoires.

Sequenced by immunoSEQ multiplex PCR; TCRdb stores in-frame clones only, minus some. The data contain 260,000 or so clones, roughly 90% of them singletons. Regarding this clone: The antigen remains undetermined.

Per germline, CDR1 LNHDA and CDR2 SQIVND (reference sequence). This CDR3 region has 15 residues. Trimming left V 3 bases short and J 4 bases short, with 13 bases between. Overall study results and limits: The study found most TCR sequences rare, yet found some public TCRs in many donors.

The chain has TRBV19 and TRBJ1-5, with D tentatively TRBD1 (5 bases). The receptor was derived from a woman aged 18-29 years in good health and CMV-seronegative. Sequenced sample: PBMCs. Here the CDR3 reads CASSIVDTANQPQHF. The DNA of the CDR3 is TGTGCCAGTAGTATCGTGGACACCGCAAATCAGCCCCAGCATTTT. Full variable domain (rest looked up from reference TRBV19 and TRBJ1-5): DGGITQSPKYLFRKEGQNVTLSCEQNLNHDAMYWYRQDPGQGLRLIYYSQIVNDFQKGDIAEGYSVSREKKESFPLTVTSAQKNPTAFYLCASSIVDTANQPQHFGDGTRLSIL.